The rows below give T cell receptor beta chains drawn from one sample of a study of cytomegalovirus exposure and HLA in healthy donors. Method: immunoSEQ multiplex PCR; TCRdb's copy keeps in-frame clones and lacks some. The profile covers about 100,000 clones, with around four fifths appearing a single time and 3.5% to 5% taken by the ten largest. Sequenced input: PBMCs. The receptors shown here come from a man aged 35 to 55 in good health and CMV-seronegative. CDR3s include the opening cysteine and the closing phenylalanine or tryptophan. A D gene is named only where the DNA matches it firmly. Clone size is shown for a subset of rows, as once, few, many or a class of expanded clone.

v_gene	j_gene	abundance	d_gene	CDR3nt	CDR3aa
TRBV11-2	TRBJ1-2	-	TRBD1	TGTGCCAGCAGCCCACAGGACAGGGCGGGCTACACCTTC	CASSPQDRAGYTF
TRBV10-3	TRBJ1-3	few	TRBD1	TGTGCCAGCAGTTCCTTGACAGGGGAGGGAAACACCATATATTTT	CASSSLTGEGNTIYF
TRBV7-3	TRBJ1-2	-	-	TGTGCCAGCAGCCATTCCCGAGACTCTGGCTACACCTTC	CASSHSRDSGYTF
TRBV11-3	TRBJ2-3	-	-	TGTGCCAGCAGCTTTCTTAGCACAGATACGCAGTATTTT	CASSFLSTDTQYF
TRBV6-6	TRBJ1-1	-	-	TGTGCCAGCAGTTATTCTCCTCCTGAAGCTTTCTTT	CASSYSPPEAFF
TRBV4-1	TRBJ2-7	once	TRBD1	TGCGCCAGCAGCCGGGGACAGGGGGAGACCTACGAGCAGTACTTC	CASSRGQGETYEQYF
TRBV6-6	TRBJ1-3	few	-	TGTGCCAGCAGTCCCGCAAGGGACATCTCTGGAAACACCATATATTTT	CASSPARDISGNTIYF
TRBV2	TRBJ2-2	-	-	TGTGCCAGCAGTGAAAGTCGGCAGGGGTGGACCGGGGAGCTGTTTTTT	CASSESRQGWTGELFF
TRBV27	TRBJ2-1	-	-	TGTGCCAGCAGTTTGTCCGGTTCTTCCTACAATGAGCAGTTCTTC	CASSLSGSSYNEQFF
TRBV5-1	TRBJ1-1	-	TRBD1	TGCGCCAGCAGCTCCGGACAGGGAAGAACTGAAGCTTTCTTT	CASSSGQGRTEAFF
TRBV7-3	TRBJ2-1	-	-	TGTGCCAGCAGAGCTTTGGCAGGGCTTTACAATGAGCAGTTCTTC	CASRALAGLYNEQFF
TRBV27	TRBJ2-7	-	TRBD1	TGTGCCAGCAGTTACAGACAGGGAGCGGCCGAGCAGTACTTC	CASSYRQGAAEQYF
TRBV7-2	TRBJ2-3	-	-	TGTGCCAGCAGCCCCCGGGGAGATACGCAGTATTTT	CASSPRGDTQYF
TRBV30	TRBJ1-2	-	TRBD1	TGTGCCTGGAGTGAAAAGATGCGGGGACAGGGGCCGATCGGGGGCTACACCTTC	CAWSEKMRGQGPIGGYTF
TRBV19	TRBJ1-3	once	TRBD1	TGTGCCAGTAGGAACAAGGACAGGGACGGAAACACCATATATTTT	CASRNKDRDGNTIYF
TRBV19	TRBJ1-1	-	-	TGTGCCAGTACAGCAGGAACTGAAGCTTTCTTT	CASTAGTEAFF
TRBV4-3	TRBJ2-3	-	TRBD1	TGCGCCAGCGAGGGGGCAGAAGCGACGACTAGCACAGATACGCAGTATTTT	CASEGAEATTSTDTQYF
TRBV27	TRBJ1-6	-	-	TGTGCCAGCAGGGCGACTAGCTCCTATAATTCCCCCCTCCACTTT	CASRATSSYNSPLHF
TRBV5-1	TRBJ1-4	-	-	TGCGCCAGCAGCGTGACAGAGAATGAAAAACTGTTTTTT	CASSVTENEKLFF
TRBV7-2	TRBJ1-1	once	TRBD1	TGTGCCAGCAGCTTAGTTTTCGGGACAGGGAGCACTGAAGCTTTCTTT	CASSLVFGTGSTEAFF
TRBV7-2	TRBJ1-4	once	-	TGTGCCAGCAGCTTAGGGGTGAGGGTTTCCGGTGAAAAACTGTTTTTT	CASSLGVRVSGEKLFF
TRBV14	TRBJ1-1	-	-	TGTGCCAGCAGCCAAGACGTAAATCGAGCTTTCTTT	CASSQDVNRAFF
TRBV29-1	TRBJ1-5	-	-	TGCAGCGCCGGGAAGGGCAATCAGCCCCAGCATTTT	CSAGKGNQPQHF
TRBV5-1	TRBJ2-3	few	TRBD1	TGCGCCAGCAGCTTGGAAGGGACAGTTACGCAGTATTTT	CASSLEGTVTQYF
TRBV7-9	TRBJ1-2	few	TRBD1	TGTGCCAGCAGAACCGGGACAGCCTATGGCTACACCTTC	CASRTGTAYGYTF
TRBV7-9	TRBJ1-3	-	-	TGTGCCAGCAGCCCATCGGGACTCCACTCTGGAAACACCATATATTTT	CASSPSGLHSGNTIYF
TRBV6-5	TRBJ1-2	-	TRBD1	TGTGCCAGCAGTGCGCGACAGGGGGCTTGGGGCTACACCTTC	CASSARQGAWGYTF
TRBV7-8	TRBJ1-4	-	-	TGTGCCAGCAGCTTAGAGGCAGGTCGGGAAAAACTGTTTTTT	CASSLEAGREKLFF
TRBV7-9	TRBJ1-1	-	-	TGTTCCAGCAGCCAAACAGGGTCGAGCACTGAAGCTTTCTTT	CSSSQTGSSTEAFF
TRBV6-1	TRBJ1-2	-	TRBD1	TGTGCCAGCAAGACAGGGGAGGGCTATGGCTACACCTTC	CASKTGEGYGYTF
TRBV5-1	TRBJ1-5	-	TRBD1	TGCGCCAGCAGTTCTACAGGGGGCGCGGGTCAGCCCCAGCATTTT	CASSSTGGAGQPQHF
TRBV4-3	TRBJ2-2	-	-	TGCGCCAGCAGCGTAAGCTACAGGCTCACCGGGGAGCTGTTTTTT	CASSVSYRLTGELFF
TRBV28	TRBJ2-1	-	TRBD1	TGTGCCAGCACAACGACAGGGCGTGAGCAGTTCTTC	CASTTTGREQFF
TRBV25-1	TRBJ1-1	-	TRBD1	TGTGCCAGCAGGATTACAGGGGACGCTGAAGCTTTCTTT	CASRITGDAEAFF
TRBV5-4	TRBJ2-1	-	TRBD1	TGTGCCAGCAGCTGGGCGGGACAGGGGGAGTTCTTC	CASSWAGQGEFF
TRBV4-1	TRBJ2-7	once	TRBD1	TGCGCCAGCAGCCAACCGACAGGGTTCTCCTACGAGCAGTACTTC	CASSQPTGFSYEQYF
TRBV10-1	TRBJ1-1	-	TRBD1	TGCGCCAGCAACAGGGGCATGAACACTGAAGCTTTCTTT	CASNRGMNTEAFF
TRBV4-1	TRBJ1-1	-	TRBD1	TGCGCCAGCAGCCAGGGGGGACAGGCATTAGCTGAAGCTTTCTTT	CASSQGGQALAEAFF
TRBV7-9	TRBJ2-2	-	TRBD1	TGTGCCATGACACAGGGGGCATCGAACACCGGGGAGCTGTTTTTT	CAMTQGASNTGELFF
TRBV10-3	TRBJ1-4	-	-	TGTGCCATCAGTGAGTCGTCAGGGAAAAATGAAAAACTGTTTTTT	CAISESSGKNEKLFF
TRBV6-5	TRBJ2-1	-	TRBD2	TGTGCCAGCAGCCAGACTAGCGGGGGGTACGAGCAGTTCTTC	CASSQTSGGYEQFF
TRBV5-4	TRBJ2-3	-	-	TGTGCCAGCACCACCCCCGGGGGATCTAGCACAGATACGCAGTATTTT	CASTTPGGSSTDTQYF
TRBV7-6	TRBJ2-2	once	-	TGTGCCAGCAGCCATGACACCGGGGAGCTGTTTTTT	CASSHDTGELFF
TRBV9	TRBJ1-1	-	-	TGTGCCAGCAGCGTTCAGGGGAGCACTGAAGCTTTCTTT	CASSVQGSTEAFF
TRBV5-6	TRBJ1-2	few	-	TGTGCCAGCAGCTTGTTCGGGTTTGATGCTGGGCCAGGGGATGGCTACACCTTC	CASSLFGFDAGPGDGYTF
TRBV19	TRBJ1-1	-	-	TGTGCCAGTAGTATCCCAACGGGGGGGAGAGCTTTCTTT	CASSIPTGGRAFF
TRBV5-1	TRBJ1-1	-	TRBD1	TGCGCCAGCAGCCCGGAACAGGGGGTTGCTTTCTTT	CASSPEQGVAFF
TRBV7-6	TRBJ2-7	-	TRBD1	TGTGCCAGCAGCGTCGGACAGGGGGCCACCTACGAGCAGTACTTC	CASSVGQGATYEQYF
TRBV19	TRBJ1-1	-	-	TGTGCCAGTAGGACGGGAGACACTACTGAAGCTTTCTTT	CASRTGDTTEAFF
TRBV4-3	TRBJ2-3	-	TRBD2	TGCGCCAGCAGCCAAGATGAAGGCCCGGGACTAGCGATTGCAGATACGCAGTATTTT	CASSQDEGPGLAIADTQYF
TRBV11-2	TRBJ2-3	few	-	TGTGCCAGCAGTCTCAACAGGGCCGTTAGCACAGATACGCAGTATTTT	CASSLNRAVSTDTQYF
TRBV7-3	TRBJ1-1	-	-	TGTGCCAGCAGCCGTATCCAGGGGACTGAAGCTTTCTTT	CASSRIQGTEAFF
TRBV7-9	TRBJ2-7	-	-	TGTTCCAGCAGCTCCAGAGACGGGACAGCGCGGGGCTACGAGCAGTACTTC	CSSSSRDGTARGYEQYF
TRBV27	TRBJ1-2	-	TRBD1	TGTGCCAGCAGTCAACAGGGGGACTATGGCTACACCTTC	CASSQQGDYGYTF
TRBV5-1	TRBJ2-5	once	TRBD2	TGCGCCAGCAGCTGGACTAGCGGGGTTCGGGAGACCCAGTACTTC	CASSWTSGVRETQYF
TRBV4-2	TRBJ2-4	-	-	TGTGCCAGCAGCCCTGACCCCCGGGACTCCTCTTCCTTAGCCAAAAACATTCAGTACTTC	CASSPDPRDSSSLAKNIQYF
TRBV19	TRBJ2-2	few	TRBD1	TGTGCCAGTAGTGAAAAACAGGGGTCGAACACCGGGGAGCTGTTTTTT	CASSEKQGSNTGELFF
TRBV7-9	TRBJ1-1	once	-	TGTGCCAGCAGCTCCCTACCGAACACTGAAGCTTTCTTT	CASSSLPNTEAFF
TRBV19	TRBJ2-1	-	TRBD1	TGTGCCAGTAGTACGGGACAGGGGCTACCCCAACGGTTCTTC	CASSTGQGLPQRFF
TRBV6-4	TRBJ1-2	-	-	TGTGCCAGCAGTGCGCCAGGGTTTCGTGGCTACACCTTC	CASSAPGFRGYTF